This TCR beta chain appears in the sequencing data of a study of blood T cell repertoires in COVID-19. Study summary: T cells, B-cell-depleted T cells, or PBMCs provided the cDNA or gDNA that served as material.

Only one count was recorded for this clone. Per the original methods: Reference gene primers were amplified, and this amplification served to estimate nucleated cell counts. The assay was immunoSEQ multiplex PCR, and TCRdb's table has in-frame clones only and misses some. The DNA was the basis for D and trimming; V, J and clone size are from that table. The data contain under 150,000 clones, about four fifths of them singletons. Sequencing used peripheral blood. This sequence originates from a man in his 60s with acute or convalescent COVID-19.

CDR3 region: CAISPQGAYGYTF. DNA of the CDR3: TGTGCCATCAGTCCCCAGGGGGCCTATGGCTACACCTTC. The chain is built from TRBV10-3 and TRBJ1-2; 8 positions match TRBD1. The V gene end was trimmed by 5 bases and the J gene end by 4 bases; junction bases not matched to a gene: 3. Germline lookup yields CDR1 ENHRY and CDR2 SYGVKD. This CDR3 has 13 amino acids.